These T cell receptor beta chains were read from a single sample in a study of blood T cell repertoires in COVID-19. The method was immunoSEQ multiplex PCR; TCRdb's version includes in-frame clones alone and lacks a portion of them. Here the sample spans around 150,000 clones, around nine tenths being singletons. The specimen was peripheral blood. Every receptor here comes from a man aged 50 to 60 with active or convalescent COVID-19. Each CDR3 is given with its conserved first and last residue. D genes are given only for firm matches. A row's size may be missing; if present it is once, few, many or a size class.

CASSRGLNTEAFF,TGTGCCAGCAGTAGAGGGTTGAACACTGAAGCTTTCTTT,TRBV6-2/TRBV6-3,.,TRBJ1-1,.,13
CASSERAGFSYEQYF,TGTGCCAGCAGTGAAAGGGCAGGGTTCTCCTACGAGCAGTACTTC,TRBV6-1,.,TRBJ2-7,.,15
CASSLRREAFYEQYF,TGTGCCAGCAGTTTACGGCGGGAGGCCTTCTACGAGCAGTACTTC,TRBV27,.,TRBJ2-7,TRBD2,15
CASTLREYTGELFF,TGCGCCAGCACCTTGCGGGAGTACACCGGGGAGCTGTTTTTT,TRBV5-1,.,TRBJ2-2,TRBD2,14
CASTYRDRGRYSNQPQHF,TGTGCCAGCACCTACCGGGACAGGGGTCGTTATAGCAATCAGCCCCAGCATTTT,TRBV28,.,TRBJ1-5,TRBD1,18
CASSESSTGNTEAFF,TGCGCCAGCAGTGAGTCGAGTACGGGGAACACTGAAGCTTTCTTT,TRBV10-1,.,TRBJ1-1,.,15
CASSRGTGENIQYF,TGTGCCAGCTCACGGGGGACAGGGGAAAACATTCAGTACTTC,TRBV18,.,TRBJ2-4,TRBD1,14
CASSTRRAGGYEQYF,TGTGCCAGTAGTACCCGGAGGGCAGGGGGCTACGAGCAGTACTTC,TRBV19,.,TRBJ2-7,.,15
CASSPASGRGTYEQYF,TGTGCCAGCAGCCCAGCTAGCGGGAGGGGTACCTACGAGCAGTACTTC,TRBV7-2,.,TRBJ2-7,TRBD2,16
CASSVPGGELFF,TGTGCCAGTAGTGTGCCCGGTGGGGAGCTGTTTTTT,TRBV19,.,TRBJ2-2,.,12
CASRGEGNIGNQPQHF,TGTGCCAGCAGAGGGGAGGGAAACATAGGCAATCAGCCCCAGCATTTT,TRBV27,once,TRBJ1-5,.,16
CASSLDPAGAYEQYF,TGTGCCAGCAGCTTAGATCCAGCGGGGGCCTACGAGCAGTACTTC,TRBV7-9,.,TRBJ2-7,TRBD2,15
CASSVANGDEKLFF,TGTGCCAGCAGCGTTGCTAACGGTGATGAAAAACTGTTTTTT,TRBV9,.,TRBJ1-4,.,14
CASSLGFLQFF,TGTGCCAGCAGCTTGGGTTTCCTCCAGTTCTTC,TRBV5-4,.,TRBJ2-1,.,11
CATSRNYREETQYF,TGTGCCACCAGCAGAAATTACAGGGAAGAGACCCAGTACTTC,TRBV15,.,TRBJ2-5,.,14
CASSLGTAPYEQYF,TGCGCCAGCAGCTTGGGGACAGCTCCCTACGAGCAGTACTTC,TRBV5-1,.,TRBJ2-7,.,14
CASSRMRITNEKLFF,TGTGCCAGTAGTCGAATGAGGATAACTAATGAAAAACTGTTTTTT,TRBV19,.,TRBJ1-4,.,15
CASSYIFGQLDTQYF,TGTGCCAGCAGCTACATTTTCGGACAGCTAGATACGCAGTATTTT,TRBV7-2,.,TRBJ2-3,.,15
CASTRGGNEQFF,TGTGCCAGCACCCGGGGGGGAAATGAGCAGTTCTTC,TRBV5-5,.,TRBJ2-1,TRBD2,12
CASSPALAGGTLF,TGTGCCAGCAGCCCCGCGCTAGCGGGAGGGACCCTCTTC,TRBV7-2,.,TRBJ2-1,TRBD2,13
CASSLRRVPGLAGSNYEQYF,TGTGCCAGCAGCTTAAGAAGGGTTCCGGGGCTAGCGGGCTCGAACTACGAGCAGTACTTC,TRBV7-8,.,TRBJ2-7,TRBD2,20
CASRSGGPIGHEQYF,TGTGCCAGCAGATCCGGAGGTCCCATCGGGCACGAGCAGTACTTC,TRBV5-4,.,TRBJ2-7,.,15
CASSLQRGAKFF,TGTGCCAGCAGCCTACAAAGAGGAGCGAAGTTCTTC,TRBV3-1/TRBV3-2,.,TRBJ2-1,.,12
CAARASYEQYF,TGCGCTGCACGAGCGTCCTACGAGCAGTACTTC,TRBV10-2,.,TRBJ2-7,.,11
CASSISSSGRAREQFF,TGTGCCAGTAGTATATCTTCTAGCGGGAGGGCGCGTGAGCAGTTCTTC,TRBV19,.,TRBJ2-1,TRBD2,16
CSVVRTGAGNTIYF,TGCAGCGTCGTCCGTACAGGGGCTGGAAACACCATATATTTT,TRBV29-1,.,TRBJ1-3,TRBD1,14
CASSYGSGSNQPQHF,TGTGCCAGCAGTTACGGATCCGGGAGCAATCAGCCCCAGCATTTT,TRBV6-5,once,TRBJ1-5,.,15
CASSQGSPGYTEAFF,TGCGCCAGCAGCCAAGGGTCTCCAGGGTACACTGAAGCTTTCTTT,TRBV4-3,.,TRBJ1-1,.,15
CASSRQTSGIVYEQYF,TGTGCCAGCAGCCGGCAAACTAGCGGGATTGTCTACGAGCAGTACTTC,TRBV5-5,.,TRBJ2-7,TRBD2,16
CASSSRTGMNTEAFF,TGTGCCAGCAGCTCACGGACAGGGATGAACACTGAAGCTTTCTTT,TRBV11-2,.,TRBJ1-1,TRBD1,15
CASQMGNTIYF,TGTGCCAGCCAAATGGGAAACACCATATATTTT,TRBV25-1,.,TRBJ1-3,.,11
CASSYTGRNTGELFF,TGTGCCAGCAGTTACACCGGGAGGAACACCGGGGAGCTGTTTTTT,TRBV6-6,.,TRBJ2-2,.,15
CASSKGGSLNTEAFF,TGTGCCAGCTCAAAGGGAGGCAGCTTGAACACTGAAGCTTTCTTT,TRBV6-5,.,TRBJ1-1,.,15
CASSPILGEANYGYTF,TGTGCCAGCAGCCCCATCCTGGGAGAAGCTAACTATGGCTACACCTTC,TRBV5-8,.,TRBJ1-2,.,16
CASSPGQGQGEQYF,TGTGCCAGCAGCCCGGGACAGGGACAGGGAGAGCAGTACTTC,TRBV2,.,TRBJ2-7,TRBD1,14
CASSTGFSGNTIYF,TGTGCCAGCAGTACGGGTTTCTCTGGAAACACCATATATTTT,TRBV27,.,TRBJ1-3,.,14
CASSRTGEREQYF,TGTGCCAGCAGTCGGACAGGGGAAAGAGAGCAGTACTTC,TRBV6-5,.,TRBJ2-7,TRBD1,13
CASSRRQGVGGYTF,TGTGCCAGCTCTAGGCGACAGGGAGTCGGCGGCTACACCTTC,TRBV7-9,.,TRBJ1-2,TRBD1,14
CTSSRVAGSSYEQYF,TGCACCAGCAGCCGAGTAGCGGGGAGCTCCTACGAGCAGTACTTC,TRBV1,.,TRBJ2-7,.,15
CASSLRGPTSGSLNEQFF,TGTGCCAGCAGCTTACGAGGGCCCACTAGCGGGAGCCTCAATGAGCAGTTCTTC,TRBV7-3,once,TRBJ2-1,TRBD2,18
CASSYSTGLLEEQYF,TGTGCCAGCAGTTACTCGACAGGTCTGCTGGAGGAGCAGTACTTC,TRBV6-2/TRBV6-3,.,TRBJ2-7,.,15
CSATTNTGELFF,TGCAGCGCAACAACGAACACCGGGGAGCTGTTTTTT,TRBV29-1,once,TRBJ2-2,.,12
CASSLALNTGELFF,TGTGCCAGCAGCTTAGCACTCAACACCGGGGAGCTGTTTTTT,TRBV7-9,.,TRBJ2-2,.,14
CASSSILRLAGDNDNEQFF,TGCGCCAGCAGCTCCATCCTCCGACTAGCGGGCGATAATGACAATGAGCAGTTCTTC,TRBV4-1,once,TRBJ2-1,TRBD2,19
CASSTQGAFTEAFF,TGTGCCAGTAGTACACAGGGGGCTTTCACTGAAGCTTTCTTT,TRBV19,.,TRBJ1-1,TRBD1,14
CASSLDPARGYTF,TGTGCCAGCAGCTTAGACCCCGCCCGGGGCTACACCTTC,TRBV11-2,.,TRBJ1-2,.,13
CASSPRTSGRGPYNEQFF,TGTGCCAGCAGTCCCCGGACTAGCGGGAGGGGTCCCTACAATGAGCAGTTCTTC,TRBV6-6,.,TRBJ2-1,TRBD2,18
CASSGYPLGEAFF,TGTGCCAGCTCCGGATACCCCCTAGGAGAAGCTTTCTTT,TRBV18,.,TRBJ1-1,.,13
CASRGAGTGTYNEQFF,TGTGCCAGCAGGGGGGCCGGGACAGGGACCTACAATGAGCAGTTCTTC,TRBV2,.,TRBJ2-1,TRBD1,16
CASSLPSGSTQETQYF,TGCGCCAGCAGCTTGCCTAGCGGGAGTACCCAAGAGACCCAGTACTTC,TRBV5-1,.,TRBJ2-5,TRBD2,16
CASSWGAYEQYF,TGTGCCAGCAGTTGGGGGGCCTACGAGCAGTACTTC,TRBV2,.,TRBJ2-7,.,12
CASRHLATSTDTQYF,TGTGCCAGCAGGCATCTAGCGACTAGCACAGATACGCAGTATTTT,TRBV6-5,.,TRBJ2-3,.,15
CASSLKGLHYNEQFF,TGTGCCAGCAGTTTAAAGGGGCTCCACTACAATGAGCAGTTCTTC,TRBV28,.,TRBJ2-1,.,15